Listed below are T cell receptor beta chains from one sample, sequenced in a study of T cells in Graves' hyperthyroidism and ophthalmopathy. One entry per CDR3 protein results from TCRdb running MiXCR on the multiplex PCR reads. Here the sample spans hundreds of thousands of distinct CDR3 sequences, less than 25% being singletons. Sequencing was carried out using blood. These receptors were taken from a woman between 25 and 40 years old with Graves' ophthalmopathy. CDR3s include the opening cysteine and the closing phenylalanine or tryptophan. D genes are given only for firm matches. Where a row states a size, it is once, few, many or the class of an expanded clone; other rows omit it.

size | D | J | V | DNA | CDR3
many | TRBD1 | TRBJ1-1 | TRBV11-1 | TGTGCCAGCAGCCTCCGGGACAGGGGGATGAACACTGAAGCTTTCTTT | CASSLRDRGMNTEAFF
. | . | TRBJ1-5 | TRBV7-3 | TGTGCCAGCAGCTTCTCAGGGGCTCCCAATCAGCCCCAGCATTTT | CASSFSGAPNQPQHF
. | . | TRBJ2-5 | TRBV5-5 | TGTGCCAGCAGCTTATCGGAACCCGAGACCCAGTACTTC | CASSLSEPETQYF
many | . | TRBJ1-2 | TRBV4-3 | TGCGCCAGCAGTAGAGGAGGATGGAATGGCTACACCTTC | CASSRGGWNGYTF
many | TRBD2 | TRBJ2-2 | TRBV12-3/TRBV12-4 | TGTGCCAGCAGTTCCGGGGGGACGAACACCGGGGAGCTGTTTTTT | CASSSGGTNTGELFF
. | TRBD1 | TRBJ1-2 | TRBV12-3/TRBV12-4 | TGTGCCAGCAGTAGCCCCCTTCCGGGACAGGTGCACTATGGCTACACCTTC | CASSSPLPGQVHYGYTF
. | . | TRBJ1-5 | TRBV7-9 | TGTGCCAGCACGAAACAGGGTCGCAATCAGCCCCAGCATTTT | CASTKQGRNQPQHF
many | . | TRBJ2-7 | TRBV7-9 | TGTGCCAGCAACCCCACCACGGGGGCTCCCCGGGAGCAGTACTTC | CASNPTTGAPREQYF
many | . | TRBJ1-1 | TRBV6-5 | TGTGCCAGCAGTCCCTCAGGGAGGGACGCTTTCTTT | CASSPSGRDAFF
few | . | TRBJ1-1 | TRBV5-4 | TGTGCCAGCAGCTTGGTGGCGGCTTCCCAGGGCCCTGAAGCTTTCTTT | CASSLVAASQGPEAFF
. | . | TRBJ2-7 | TRBV7-2 | TGTGCCAGCAGCCAAGACAGGTTAGGGCAGTACTTC | CASSQDRLGQYF
many | . | TRBJ2-7 | TRBV28 | TGTGCCAGCAGCGGACGCAGCTCCTACGAGCAGTACTTC | CASSGRSSYEQYF
many | . | TRBJ1-5 | TRBV28 | TGTGCCAGCAGTTTATCGGGCCAGCCCCAGCATTTT | CASSLSGQPQHF
. | TRBD1 | TRBJ1-2 | TRBV18 | TGTGCCAGCTCACCACCCCAAGGGGCAGGGGGCTATGGCTACACCTTC | CASSPPQGAGGYGYTF
many | . | TRBJ1-5 | TRBV6-8 | TGTGCCAGCAGTTACACCGGGTATAGATGCCAGCCCCAGCATTTT | CASSYTGYRCQPQHF
many | TRBD1 | TRBJ1-1 | TRBV29-1 | TGCAGCGTTGAAGGAGGACAGGAGGTTTCTGAAGCTTTCTTT | CSVEGGQEVSEAFF
. | TRBD1 | TRBJ1-5 | TRBV30 | TGTGCCTGGAGTGTCTTGACAGGGGGTCAGCCCCAGCATTTT | CAWSVLTGGQPQHF
many | . | TRBJ2-7 | TRBV7-2 | TGTGCCAGCTCGACTCCGGGACAATCCTACGAGCAGTACTTC | CASSTPGQSYEQYF
many | . | TRBJ2-6 | TRBV28 | TGTGCCAGCAGTCTGTCTCGCTCTGGGGCCAACGTCCTGACTTTC | CASSLSRSGANVLTF
many | TRBD1 | TRBJ1-1 | TRBV19 | TGTGCCAGTAGTGTTAGACAGGGCGACACTGAAGCTTTCTTT | CASSVRQGDTEAFF
many | TRBD1 | TRBJ1-2 | TRBV19 | TGTGCCAAAAAAGACTCGGGACAGCATGGCTACACCTTC | CAKKDSGQHGYTF
. | . | TRBJ1-2 | TRBV6-5 | TGTGCCAGCAGTTCACCGGACAGCTGGGTGGGTGGCTACACCTTC | CASSSPDSWVGGYTF
once | . | TRBJ2-3 | TRBV6-5 | TGTGCCAGCAGTTATGGGGCCCTTAGCACAGATACGCAGTATTTT | CASSYGALSTDTQYF
. | . | TRBJ1-1 | TRBV27 | TGTGCCAGCTCTGAACTTCAGACAGGGAACACTGAAGCTTTCTTT | CASSELQTGNTEAFF
many | . | TRBJ1-5 | TRBV28 | TGTGCCAGCAGTTCGGGCGCTGGACTAAATAGCAATCAGCCCCAGCATTTT | CASSSGAGLNSNQPQHF
few | . | TRBJ1-2 | TRBV4-1 | TGCGCCAGCAGCCAAGTGCTCGGGACCTATGGCTACACCTTC | CASSQVLGTYGYTF
many | . | TRBJ1-3 | TRBV28 | TGTGCCAGCAGTTTAGGACAGTCCCCTGGAAACACCATATATTTT | CASSLGQSPGNTIYF
. | . | TRBJ1-2 | TRBV6-5 | TGTGCCAGCAGTTACAGGGGAATTAAGGTCTACACCTTC | CASSYRGIKVYTF
many | TRBD2 | TRBJ2-7 | TRBV6-5 | TGTGCCAGCAGGCGGGGGGGCCTATCCTACGAGCAGTACTTC | CASRRGGLSYEQYF
many | . | TRBJ1-2 | TRBV7-2 | TGTGCCAGCACCATAGGACCCAATGTGGCCTATGGCTACACCTTC | CASTIGPNVAYGYTF
few | . | TRBJ1-2 | TRBV20-1 | TGCAGTGCTAGAGCCGGCGACAGGTTCTATGGCTACACCTTC | CSARAGDRFYGYTF
many | . | TRBJ1-1 | TRBV20-1 | TGCAGTGTTACTCCAGGATTTCGGAACACTGAAGCTTTCTTT | CSVTPGFRNTEAFF
. | . | TRBJ2-5 | TRBV6-1 | TGTGCCAGCAGTGAAGCGCTGTATGGAGCAGGCGGTATCCGGGAGACCAAGTACTTC | CASSEALYGAGGIRETKYF
few | TRBD2 | TRBJ2-7 | TRBV27 | TGTGCCAGCAGTTTAGGTAGCGGGATTGTCTACGAGCAGTACTTC | CASSLGSGIVYEQYF
. | . | TRBJ2-5 | TRBV29-1 | TGCAGCGTTGATGGAAGGCGAGGAGCCGACCTCCAAGAGACCCAGTACTTC | CSVDGRRGADLQETQYF
many | . | TRBJ2-5 | TRBV5-1 | TGCGCCAGCAGCTTGGCCTCTAACGAGGAGACCCAGTACTTC | CASSLASNEETQYF
many | . | TRBJ1-2 | TRBV12-3/TRBV12-4 | TGTGCCAGCAGTTTAGTGACAGGAGAGAGTTATGGCTACACCTTC | CASSLVTGESYGYTF
many | TRBD2 | TRBJ2-2 | TRBV27 | TGTGCCAGCAGTTTAGCCGCTAGCGGGGGCAACACCGGGGAGCTGTTTTTT | CASSLAASGGNTGELFF
few | TRBD2 | TRBJ2-5 | TRBV12-3/TRBV12-4 | TGTGCCAGCAGTTTACCGCTAGCGGGAGGAGAGACCCAGTACTTC | CASSLPLAGGETQYF
many | TRBD2 | TRBJ2-7 | TRBV7-2 | TGTGCCAGCAGCTTAGGGGGGAGGGACGAGCAGTACTTC | CASSLGGRDEQYF
. | . | TRBJ2-6 | TRBV6-1 | TGTGCCAGCACCACGGAGGGGGCAGATTCTGGGGCCAACGTCCTGACTTTC | CASTTEGADSGANVLTF
many | . | TRBJ2-2 | TRBV4-1 | TGCGCCAGCAGCCAAGAATGGAGAGAGACCGGGGAGCTGTTTTTT | CASSQEWRETGELFF
many | . | TRBJ1-2 | TRBV20-1 | TGCAGTGCTAGGCAAGCTTCAGGGTATTCCAGGTCGGGCGGCTACACCTTC | CSARQASGYSRSGGYTF
. | . | TRBJ2-5 | TRBV6-2/TRBV6-3 | TGTGCCAGCAGGAGTAGGCTAGACGGGACCCAGTACTTC | CASRSRLDGTQYF
many | TRBD1 | TRBJ2-7 | TRBV6-5 | TGTGCCAGCAGTTACTATACTGGGACAGGGGAATACGAGCAGTACTTC | CASSYYTGTGEYEQYF
. | . | TRBJ1-2 | TRBV6-1 | TGTGCCAGCAGTGTGTCCAGGACCGGCATCTATGGCTACACCTTC | CASSVSRTGIYGYTF
many | TRBD2 | TRBJ2-5 | TRBV7-2 | TGTGCCAGCAGCTTTTGGGGGGGAGAGACCCAGTACTTC | CASSFWGGETQYF
. | . | TRBJ2-7 | TRBV6-5 | TGTGCCAGCAGTTACGGGGCAGTGGGGTCCTACGATCAGTACTTC | CASSYGAVGSYDQYF
. | . | TRBJ1-1 | TRBV6-1 | TGTGCCAGCAGTGAACAAGGGTACCAAGGCACTGAAGCTTTCTTT | CASSEQGYQGTEAFF
. | TRBD1 | TRBJ2-2 | TRBV12-3/TRBV12-4 | TGTGCCAGCAGACGATACGGACAGGGAGATACCGGGGAGCTGTTTTTT | CASRRYGQGDTGELFF
once | . | TRBJ2-5 | TRBV7-8 | TGTGCCAGCAGTTTTCGGGGAGGGGGAGAGACCCAGTACTTC | CASSFRGGGETQYF
many | TRBD1 | TRBJ2-2 | TRBV5-1 | TGCGCCACCAAGGGGACAGGGAACACCGGGGAGCTGTTTTTT | CATKGTGNTGELFF
many | TRBD2 | TRBJ2-7 | TRBV25-1 | TGTGCCAGCAGTGAATCTAGCGGGGGTGTCTACGAGCAGTACTTC | CASSESSGGVYEQYF